These 9 T cell receptor beta chains share one sample of origin, sequenced in a study of CD8 T cells in ankylosing spondylitis (dated by TCRdb to about 2017). Libraries were constructed by 5' RACE. For sequencing, an Illumina HiSeq 2500 was employed. TCRdb redid the processing of the public reads, applying fastp at Q25 and MiXCR, and retained in-frame beta chains. Every entry covers one CDR3 protein and lists the most common genes and DNA from its rows. Present in this sample are around 150,000 distinct CDR3 sequences, roughly 44% of which were seen just once. The ten largest clonotypes hold approximately 16% of the sample. The sequencing input was synovial fluid, either unsorted or a sorted T cell fraction (not recorded which). These TCRs come from a male donor with ankylosing spondylitis.

The rearrangement joins TRBV12-3 or TRBV12-4 to TRBJ1-5; no reliable D call. This CDR3 comprises 14 residues. Trimming pared 3 bases from V and 6 bases from J, leaving 12 bases between. CDR3 amino acids: CASSFTGPTQPQHF. CDR3 nucleotides: TGTGCCAGCAGTTTCACCGGGCCCACTCAGCCCCAGCATTTT.

There are a few counts of this clonotype. The chain has TRBV27 and TRBJ2-1, with D unresolved. The CDR3 extends over 14 amino acids. The V and J ends lost 0 bases and 4 bases respectively, with 7 bases between them. The V gene's germline CDR1 is MNHEY and CDR2 SMNVEV (reference sequence). As DNA, the CDR3 is TGTGCCAGCAGTTTATCGTTTTATTACAATGAGCAGTTCTTC. Translating gives CASSLSFYYNEQFF.

V usage is TRBV9 and J usage is TRBJ1-2, with D possibly being TRBD1 (6 bases). CDR1 is SGDLS, CDR2 YYNGEE, per germline. The CDR3 has 14 amino acids. V dropped 4 bases and J dropped 5 bases, with 15 bases sitting between them. The CDR3 spells CASSTETGVYGYTF. Written as DNA, the CDR3 is TGTGCCAGCAGCACCGAGACAGGCGTGTATGGCTACACCTTC. Full variable domain (missing parts from reference TRBV9 and TRBJ1-2): DSGVTQTPKHLITATGQRVTLRCSPRSGDLSVYWYQQSLDQGLQFLIQYYNGEERAKGNILERFSAQQFPDLHSELNLSSLELGDSALYFCASSTETGVYGYTFGSGTRLTVV.

This chain joins TRBV7-9 and TRBJ1-3, with a possible D match to TRBD1 (5 bases). Germline V gene data show CDR1 as SEHNR and CDR2 as FQNEAQ (reference sequence). This CDR3 is built from 16 residues. The V end was cut by 3 bases, the J end by 6 bases, with 18 bases between. For the CDR3, the DNA is TGTGCCAGCAGCTTTCGGGGCCACGTTCGAGAAAACACCATATATTTT. This codes for CASSFRGHVRENTIYF.

This clonotype was counted between two and nine times. This sequence joins TRBV20-1 and TRBJ2-7; D possibly matches TRBD1 or TRBD2 (5 bases each). Deletions cut 7 bases from V and 4 bases from J, with 14 bases between. The CDR3 covers 12 residues. CDR1 is DFQATT, CDR2 SNEGSKA, per germline (reference sequence). CDR3 residues: CSVRGGAYEQYF. Written as DNA, the CDR3 is TGCAGTGTACGGGGCGGTGCTTACGAGCAGTACTTC.

V and J are TRBV4-1 and TRBJ2-5; 8 bases fit TRBD2. V lost 3 bases and J lost 9; bases outside the gene matches: 21. CDR1 and CDR2 (germline): MGHRA, YSYEKL. The CDR3 is 18 residues long. CDR3 nucleotides: TGCGCCAGCAGCCAGCAGCCCCTATTCAATGGTCGAGCGGGGGCCCAGTACTTC. Protein: CASSQQPLFNGRAGAQYF.

In this sample, this clonotype turned up many times. The chain joins TRBV27 to TRBJ1-5, with 7 bases identical to TRBD1. The germline V gene encodes CDR1 MNHEY and CDR2 SMNVEV (reference sequence). The CDR3 covers 14 residues. The V and J ends lost 8 bases and 6 bases, in that order; junction bases with no gene match: 10. The CDR3 coding sequence is TGTGCCAGCCAAGACAGGGCGGTAGGTCAGCCCCAGCATTTT. Amino acid sequence: CASQDRAVGQPQHF.

This rearrangement joins TRBV4-1 to TRBJ2-7; D is possibly TRBD1 (5 bases). The V and J ends lost 0 bases and 2 bases respectively, with 11 bases between them. Per germline, CDR1 MGHRA and CDR2 YSYEKL. This CDR3 comprises 15 residues. As DNA, the CDR3 is TGCGCCAGCAGCCAAGAGAGACAGCTCACCTACGAGCAGTACTTC. As protein: CASSQERQLTYEQYF.

The genes are TRBV7-9 and TRBJ1-4; D is undetermined. Trimming took off 5 bases at V and 1 base at J, with 11 bases between the two ends. The length of the CDR3 is 15 residues. The germline CDR1 and CDR2 sequences are SEHNR and FQNEAQ (reference sequence). The chain's CDR3 is CASSQRRKTNEKLFF. The CDR3 DNA sequence: TGTGCCAGCAGCCAAAGACGGAAAACTAATGAAAAACTGTTTTTT. Full variable domain (rest looked up from reference TRBV7-9 and TRBJ1-4): DTGVSQNPRHKITKRGQNVTFRCDPISEHNRLYWYRQTLGQGPEFLTYFQNEAQLEKSRLLSDRFSAERPKGSFSTLEIQRTEQGDSAMYLCASSQRRKTNEKLFFGSGTQLSVL.